This TCR beta chain was identified in a study of blood T cells in healthy people across ages. Regarding the study as a whole: Long-lived donors exceeded aged donors in naive CD4+ cells and diversity.

Combining a sample-barcoded 5' primer with a J-beta primer mix, a second PCR ran for roughly 6 to 12 cycles. TCRdb reanalysed the 5' RACE reads using MiXCR and keeps one entry per CDR3 protein. The repertoire holds approximately 1.5 million distinct CDR3 sequences, with 40% to 45% as singletons. In the case of this clonotype: Antigen: not known.

V trimming: 5 bases; J trimming: 0 bases; junction bases outside the gene matches: 11. The CDR3 length is 20 residues. CDR1 and CDR2 from the germline V gene are SGHTA and FQGNSA. This chain connects TRBV7-2 to TRBJ2-3; 16 bases are shared with TRBD2. The sequence came from a woman aged 18-35 years in good health. Material: blood. The CDR3 nucleotides read TGTGCCAGCAGCAGCTTGGGACTAGCGGGAGGGCCGTATAGCACAGATACGCAGTATTTT. This encodes CASSSLGLAGGPYSTDTQYF.